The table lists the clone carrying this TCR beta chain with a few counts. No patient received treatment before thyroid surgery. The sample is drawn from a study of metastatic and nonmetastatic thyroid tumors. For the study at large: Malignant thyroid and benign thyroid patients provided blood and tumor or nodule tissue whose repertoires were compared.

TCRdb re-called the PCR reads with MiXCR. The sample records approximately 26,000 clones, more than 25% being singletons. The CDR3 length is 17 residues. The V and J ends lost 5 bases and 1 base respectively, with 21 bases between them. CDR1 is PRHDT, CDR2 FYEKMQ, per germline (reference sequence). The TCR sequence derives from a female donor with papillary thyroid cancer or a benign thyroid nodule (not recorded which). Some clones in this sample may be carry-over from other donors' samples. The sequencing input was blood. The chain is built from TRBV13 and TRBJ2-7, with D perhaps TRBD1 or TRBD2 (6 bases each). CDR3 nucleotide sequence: TGTGCCAGCAGCACATTAGGTTCCTCGGGGGCATCCTACGAGCAGTACTTC. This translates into CASSTLGSSGASYEQYF.